This TCR beta chain was sequenced for a study of cytomegalovirus exposure and HLA in healthy donors. Germline CDR1 and CDR2: SGHAT and FQNNGV. The CDR3 is made up of 13 amino acids. Trimming removed 4 bases from V and 7 bases from J, with 8 bases in between. Overall study results and limits: With high specificity and sensitivity, the classifier reportedly diagnosed cytomegalovirus status. Altogether, 170 or so TCR beta chains were recorded as cytomegalovirus-associated. TCR association rates varied by HLA locus in a later analysis, with DRB1 highest and HLA-C lowest.

The study ran its PCR with 60 Vbeta and 13 Jbeta primers. Here immunoSEQ multiplex PCR was the method, and the copy in TCRdb shows in-frame clones only, minus some. The sample consists of a few hundred thousand clones, 75% to 85% of them appearing once. As for this clone: No antigen is known for it.

The source is a girl under 18 in good health and CMV-seronegative. The genes are TRBV11-2 and TRBJ1-6, with D unclear. Source material: PBMCs. CDR3 in DNA: TGTGCCAGCAGCTCCATCGCGAATTCACCCCTCCACTTT. Its protein product is CASSSIANSPLHF.